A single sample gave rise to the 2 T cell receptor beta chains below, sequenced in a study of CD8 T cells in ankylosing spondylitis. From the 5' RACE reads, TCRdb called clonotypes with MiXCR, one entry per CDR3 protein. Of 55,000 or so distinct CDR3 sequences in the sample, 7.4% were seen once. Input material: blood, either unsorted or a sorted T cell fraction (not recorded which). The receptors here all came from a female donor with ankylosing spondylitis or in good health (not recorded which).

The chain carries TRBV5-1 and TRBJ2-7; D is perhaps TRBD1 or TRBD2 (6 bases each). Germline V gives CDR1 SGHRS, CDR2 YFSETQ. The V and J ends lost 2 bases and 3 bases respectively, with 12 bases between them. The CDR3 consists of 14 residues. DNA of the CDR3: TGCGCCAGCAGCTTCGGGGGCGCCCTCTACGAGCAGTACTTC. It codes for CASSFGGALYEQYF.

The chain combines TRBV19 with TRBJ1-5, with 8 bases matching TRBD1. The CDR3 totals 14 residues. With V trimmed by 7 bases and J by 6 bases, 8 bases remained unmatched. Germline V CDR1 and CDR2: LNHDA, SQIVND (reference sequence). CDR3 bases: TGTGCCAGTAACAGGGGGGGATACATTCAGCCCCAGCATTTT. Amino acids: CASNRGGYIQPQHF.